These 15 T cell receptor beta chains originate from one sample sequenced in a study of cytomegalovirus exposure and HLA in healthy donors. With 60 Vbeta and 13 Jbeta primers, the PCR was carried out. Measured with immunoSEQ multiplex PCR; TCRdb has only the in-frame clones, and not every one. The top ten hold around 1.8% of the sample, which has 83,000 or so clones, approximately 80% seen once. The sequenced sample consisted of PBMCs. All receptors come from a woman in her twenties or thirties in good health and CMV-seronegative.

V and J are TRBV28 and TRBJ1-1; D is perhaps TRBD1 (5 bases). CDR3 length: 15 amino acids. The germline CDR1 and CDR2 sequences are MDHEN and SYDVKM. Trimming left V 1 base short and J 4 bases short, with 13 bases between. The CDR3 here is CASSLYGGVATEAFF. The CDR3 DNA is TGTGCCAGCAGTTTATACGGAGGGGTGGCCACTGAAGCTTTCTTT.

The chain employs TRBV7-6 and TRBJ2-1; D is perhaps TRBD2 (6 bases). The CDR3 has 16 residues. Germline V gene lookup returns CDR1 SGHVS and CDR2 FNYEAQ. Trimming stripped 2 bases from V and 1 base from J, with 12 bases between. The CDR3 loop is CASSLSRGASYNEQFF. The DNA of the CDR3 is TGTGCCAGCAGCTTAAGCCGCGGGGCGTCCTACAATGAGCAGTTCTTC.

This sequence joins TRBV27 and TRBJ2-1, with D perhaps matching TRBD2 (5 bases). The germline gives CDR1 MNHEY, CDR2 SMNVEV (reference sequence). This CDR3 has 12 residues. The ends were cut back, 6 bases at V and 7 bases at J, with 10 bases in the middle. CDR3 residues: CASSTRGNEQFF. The CDR3 coding sequence is TGTGCCAGCAGCACACGGGGAAATGAGCAGTTCTTC.

V and J are TRBV7-5 and TRBJ2-2; the table names TRBD1, a call not compared with the DNA. TRBV7-5 is a listed pseudogene. The length of the CDR3 is 14 residues. The CDR3 nucleotides read TGTGCCAGAAGGCAGGGGGCGCACACCGGGGAGCTGTTTTTT. Its protein is CARRQGAHTGELFF.

The chain has TRBV6-1 and TRBJ2-5, with 8 bases lining up with TRBD1. This CDR3 comprises 14 residues. The junction had 8 bases not matched to a gene; V was cut back by 6 bases and J by 5 bases. Looked up from germline, CDR1 is MNHNS and CDR2 is SASEGT. This CDR3 reads CASSYRTGRETQYF. The CDR3 region has the DNA TGTGCCAGCAGCTACCGGACAGGGCGGGAGACCCAGTACTTC.

The count of this clone is one. The CDR3 DNA follows: TGCGCCAGCAGCTTGAGGCAGGGACTCCACGCAAGTGAGACCCAGTACTTC. As protein: CASSLRQGLHASETQYF. The chain couples TRBV5-1 to TRBJ2-5; a possible D gene is TRBD2 (6 bases). V was cut by 1 base and J by 5 bases, with 21 bases left in between. Per the germline V gene, CDR1 is SGHRS and CDR2 is YFSETQ. The CDR3 is 17 amino acids.

The V and J genes are TRBV6-6 and TRBJ2-1, with D unresolved. The CDR3 sequence is 13 residues long. Germline loops: CDR1 MNHNY, CDR2 SVGAGI (reference sequence). V was clipped by 5 bases and J by 4 bases, with 9 bases between them. CDR3: CASSRSGYNEQFF. CDR3 in DNA: TGTGCCAGCAGTCGCAGTGGTTACAATGAGCAGTTCTTC.

The chain is built from TRBV5-1 and TRBJ2-1; D is possibly TRBD2 (6 bases). The CDR3 consists of 16 residues. Trimming shortened V by 4 bases and J by 0 bases, and 14 bases separated the two germline ends. Germline loops: CDR1 SGHRS, CDR2 YFSETQ. The CDR3 DNA follows: TGCGCCAGCAGCGGCGGAGGGAAGGGCTCCTACAATGAGCAGTTCTTC. This translates into CASSGGGKGSYNEQFF. Full variable domain (outside the CDR3, taken from reference TRBV5-1 and TRBJ2-1): KAGVTQTPRYLIKTRGQQVTLSCSPISGHRSVSWYQQTPGQGLQFLFEYFSETQRNKGNFPGRFSGRQFSNSRSEMNVSTLELGDSALYLCASSGGGKGSYNEQFFGPGTRLTVL.

This clone has more than one count but fewer than ten. The V gene is TRBV5-1, the J gene TRBJ2-1; 8 positions agree with TRBD2. The V gene end was trimmed by 2 bases and the J gene end by 8 bases; junction bases not matched to a gene: 15. The CDR3 runs 17 residues. CDR1 is SGHRS and CDR2 is YFSETQ in the germline V gene. CDR3 sequence reads: CASSFLGSGISVDEQFF. CDR3 nucleotide sequence: TGCGCCAGCAGCTTCTTGGGTAGCGGGATAAGTGTAGATGAGCAGTTCTTC.

The chain has TRBV19 and TRBJ1-1; TRBD1 agrees at 8 bases. Germline trimming cut 5 bases from V and 1 base from J; bases unmatched to any gene: 6. Germline CDR1 reads LNHDA; CDR2 reads SQIVND (reference sequence). The CDR3 is made up of 15 amino acids. CDR3 nucleotide sequence: TGTGCCAGTAGTCCAGACAGGGGACAGAACACTGAAGCTTTCTTT. Protein product: CASSPDRGQNTEAFF.

Concerning this clone itself: At one of its ends the junction is not consistent with the germline gene, which may arise from a read error. The V gene is TRBV5-4, the J gene TRBJ1-3; 9 bases agree with TRBD1. This CDR3 contains 16 residues. Per germline, CDR1 SGHNT and CDR2 YYREEE (reference sequence). The DNA of the CDR3 is TGTGCCAGCAGTTTGGACAGGGGAAGCTCTGGAAACACCATATATTTT. It yields the protein CASSLDRGSSGNTIYF.

The chain is built from TRBV23-1 and TRBJ1-2, with 8 bases aligning to TRBD1. TRBV23-1 is given ORF status, its function remaining uncertain. Trimming took 2 bases from V and 0 from J; bases not matched to a gene: 2. CDR3 length: 15 residues. The CDR3 DNA follows: TGCGCCAGCAGTCAACAGGACAGGGCTAACTATGGCTACACCTTC. Translated, it gives CASSQQDRANYGYTF.

The table lists this clone with a count of one. The chain links TRBV19 to TRBJ1-5; 8 bases fit TRBD1. V gave up 6 bases and J gave up 6 bases; unmatched junction bases: 10. CDR1 is LNHDA, CDR2 SQIVND, per germline (reference sequence). This CDR3 contains 15 residues. In DNA form, the CDR3 reads TGTGCCAGTAGGGGGTCGAGGACAGGGATTCAGCCCCAGCATTTT. It codes for CASRGSRTGIQPQHF.

This chain uses TRBV2 with TRBJ1-3; D perhaps matches TRBD1 (5 bases). V lost 5 bases and J lost 0, with 14 bases in between. Germline V lookup: CDR1 SNHLY, CDR2 FYNNEI. CDR3 size: 16 residues. The chain's CDR3 is CASSSGLPSSGNTIYF. In DNA form, the CDR3 reads TGTGCCAGCAGTTCGGGACTCCCGAGCTCTGGAAACACCATATATTTT.

The chain carries TRBV19 and TRBJ2-1; 16 bases are a match to TRBD2. V shed 6 bases and J 4 bases; nucleotides not matched to a gene: 6. The CDR3 spans 17 residues. Germline CDR1 is LNHDA and CDR2 is SQIVND (reference sequence). This CDR3 is CASRGLAGGGPYNEQFF. DNA of the CDR3: TGTGCCAGTAGGGGACTAGCGGGAGGGGGCCCATACAATGAGCAGTTCTTC.